This entry lists 28 T cell receptor beta chains sequenced from one sample in a study of blood T cell repertoires in COVID-19. Assay: immunoSEQ multiplex PCR; the TCRdb copy retains only in-frame clones and omits some. Of under 250,000 clones in the sample, about 85% were seen once. The sample was PBMCs or T cells enriched from blood (not recorded which). All receptors derive from a man younger than 45 who had recovered from COVID-19.

The V and J genes are TRBV7-8 and TRBJ1-5, with 9 nucleotides matching TRBD1. Germline CDR1 SGHVS, CDR2 FQNEAQ. The V gene end was trimmed by 5 bases and the J gene end by 7 bases; junction bases not matched to a gene: 15. The CDR3 runs 17 residues. Written as DNA, the CDR3 is TGTGCCAGCAGCGCGCTGGGACAGGGTGGGGTTGAGCAGCCCCAGCATTTT. Amino acid sequence: CASSALGQGGVEQPQHF.

This chain joins TRBV7-9 and TRBJ1-1; 8 nucleotides align to TRBD1. The V gene's germline CDR1 is SEHNR and CDR2 FQNEAQ (reference sequence). The V gene end was trimmed by 5 bases and the J gene end by 5 bases; junction bases not matched to a gene: 7. The CDR3 covers 14 residues. For the CDR3, the DNA is TGTGCCAGCAGCCCCCGGAACAGGGGGACTGAAGCTTTCTTT. Translating gives CASSPRNRGTEAFF. The entire variable domain, with the rest obtained from reference TRBV7-9 and TRBJ1-1, is as follows: DTGVSQNPRHKITKRGQNVTFRCDPISEHNRLYWYRQTLGQGPEFLTYFQNEAQLEKSRLLSDRFSAERPKGSFSTLEIQRTEQGDSAMYLCASSPRNRGTEAFFGQGTRLTVV.

This rearrangement joins TRBV10-1 to TRBJ2-1, with 10 bases lining up with TRBD2. CDR1 and CDR2 from the germline V gene are WNHNN and SYGVQD (reference sequence). V lost 7 bases, J lost 8 bases, and 11 bases stayed unmatched. CDR3 length equals 15 residues. In DNA, the CDR3 is TGCGCCAGCAAGGGGAGTCCTAGCGGGGGTGATGAGCAGTTCTTC. It yields the protein CASKGSPSGGDEQFF.

The chain links TRBV5-4 to TRBJ1-2; D ambiguous. V lost 0 bases and J lost 8, with 14 bases in between. Germline V gives CDR1 SGHNT, CDR2 YYREEE (reference sequence). CDR3 length: 14 amino acids. CDR3 in amino acids: CASSLGSEFRGYTF. The CDR3 coding sequence is TGTGCCAGCAGCTTGGGGTCGGAGTTTCGAGGCTACACCTTC.

The genes are TRBV6-5 and TRBJ1-2; TRBD1 matches 7 bases. V lost 6 bases, J lost 3 bases, and 10 bases stayed unmatched. CDR3 size: 15 residues. CDR1 is MNHEY and CDR2 is SVGAGI in the germline V gene. The CDR3 DNA follows: TGTGCCAGCAGCCGGTCCTCAGGGGGATACTATGGCTACACCTTC. Translating it yields CASSRSSGGYYGYTF.

The chain couples TRBV7-8 to TRBJ1-1; 8 positions agree with TRBD1. Germline V gene lookup returns CDR1 SGHVS and CDR2 FQNEAQ. The CDR3 length is 16 residues. The V and J ends lost 2 bases and 1 base, in that order; junction bases with no gene match: 6. The chain's CDR3 is CASSLRTGHPNTEAFF. The CDR3 DNA reads TGTGCCAGCAGCTTAAGGACAGGGCATCCGAACACTGAAGCTTTCTTT. The whole variable domain, filled in from reference TRBV7-8 and TRBJ1-1, reads GAGVSQSPRYKVAKRGQDVALRCDPISGHVSLFWYQQALGQGPEFLTYFQNEAQLDKSGLPSDRFFAERPEGSVSTLKIQRTQQEDSAVYLCASSLRTGHPNTEAFFGQGTRLTVV.

This clone is a singleton in its sample. The gene calls are TRBV30 and TRBJ2-3; D is unclear. The CDR3 is made up of 11 amino acids. In germline, CDR1 is GTSNPN, CDR2 SVGIG (reference sequence). V was shortened by 2 bases and J by 6 bases, with 6 bases between the two germline ends. CDR3 sequence (DNA): TGTGCCTGGAGTTCCGGGGATACGCAGTATTTT. Translating it yields CAWSSGDTQYF.

The gene calls are TRBV10-3 and TRBJ2-7, with 9 bases fitting TRBD2. Trimming at V came to 6 bases and at J to 6 bases, leaving 9 bases not matched to a gene. CDR1 ENHRY and CDR2 SYGVKD come from the germline V gene. The CDR3 is 14 residues long. CDR3 coding DNA: TGTGCCATCAGGTATAGCGGGGGTCTCTCCGAGCAGTACTTC. Translating gives CAIRYSGGLSEQYF.

The rearrangement joins TRBV6-1 to TRBJ1-1; D is perhaps TRBD1 (5 bases). The CDR3 consists of 10 residues. The V and J ends lost 3 bases and 11 bases respectively, with 7 bases between them. The germline V gene has CDR1 MNHNS and CDR2 SASEGT. CDR3 DNA: TGTGCCAGCAGTGACAGGGTTGCTTTCTTT. It specifies CASSDRVAFF.

V is TRBV19 and J is TRBJ1-1; 7 bases map to TRBD1. The V gene's germline CDR1 is LNHDA and CDR2 SQIVND (reference sequence). The CDR3 has 16 amino acids. V was pared by 7 bases and J by 5 bases, with 16 bases of the junction left unmatched. CDR3 region: CASNPYTGAAGTEAFF. CDR3 DNA: TGTGCCAGTAATCCATATACAGGGGCCGCCGGGACTGAAGCTTTCTTT. Combining the CDR3 with reference TRBV19 and TRBJ1-1 gives the whole variable domain DGGITQSPKYLFRKEGQNVTLSCEQNLNHDAMYWYRQDPGQGLRLIYYSQIVNDFQKGDIAEGYSVSREKKESFPLTVTSAQKNPTAFYLCASNPYTGAAGTEAFFGQGTRLTVV.

This chain joins TRBV5-4 and TRBJ1-3; weak D call: TRBD1 (5 bases). This CDR3 spans 14 amino acids. V lost 2 bases to trimming and J lost 6 bases, with 12 bases between them. Per the germline V gene, CDR1 is SGHNT and CDR2 is YYREEE (reference sequence). Here the CDR3 reads CASSFDSRANTIYF. CDR3 coding DNA: TGTGCCAGCAGCTTTGACAGTCGCGCAAACACCATATATTTT.

The V and J genes are TRBV11-3 and TRBJ2-3; D is perhaps TRBD2 (5 bases). This CDR3 has 16 residues. Germline-derived CDR1 and CDR2 are SGHNT and YENEEA. Deletions cut 5 bases from V and 1 base from J, with 16 bases between. For the CDR3, the DNA is TGTGCCAGCAGCCAACGAACTCCCGGGGGCACAGATACGCAGTATTTT. Translated, it gives CASSQRTPGGTDTQYF.

Written as DNA, the CDR3 is TGTGCCAGCAGCTTAGGGCAGGGGGCGAATCAGCCCCAGCATTTT. Its translation is CASSLGQGANQPQHF. J is TRBJ1-5 and V is TRBV5-8; 8 bases map to TRBD1. The junction had 5 bases not matched to a gene; V was cut back by 2 bases and J by 4 bases. The germline gives CDR1 SGHTS, CDR2 YDEGEE. CDR3 length: 15 amino acids. Based on the CDR3 plus reference TRBV5-8 and TRBJ1-5, the full variable domain is EAGVTQSPTHLIKTRGQQATLRCSPISGHTSVYWYQQALGLGLQFLLWYDEGEERNRGNFPPRFSGRQFPNYSSELNVNALELEDSALYLCASSLGQGANQPQHFGDGTRLSIL.

Only one count was recorded for this clone. This sequence joins TRBV2 and TRBJ1-2, with D possibly being TRBD1 (6 bases). CDR1 is SNHLY, CDR2 FYNNEI, per germline. There are 14 residues in the CDR3. With 3 bases removed from V and 4 bases from J, the gap between germline ends came to 12 bases. CDR3: CASSETDSRYGYTF. The CDR3 DNA reads TGTGCCAGCAGTGAGACGGACAGCCGCTATGGCTACACCTTC.

The chain links TRBV3-1 (or the pseudogene TRBV3-2) to TRBJ1-1; 12 bases match TRBD1. Per the germline V gene, CDR1 is LGHDT and CDR2 is YNNKEL (reference sequence). This CDR3 has 15 residues. The J segment lost 6 bases and the V segment lost 9 bases, leaving 11 bases of the junction unmatched. CDR3 sequence: CASGKWDRGQSEAFF. DNA of the CDR3: TGTGCCAGTGGAAAATGGGACAGGGGGCAGTCTGAAGCTTTCTTT.

The genes are TRBV5-5 and TRBJ2-1; D unclear. This CDR3 comprises 18 residues. V lost 1 base to trimming and J lost 1 base, with 18 bases between them. The germline V gene has CDR1 SGHKS and CDR2 YYEKEE (reference sequence). The CDR3, as DNA: TGTGCCAGCAGCTTGTTCTATACGGTCCCCCTGTCCTACAATGAGCAGTTCTTC. Translation: CASSLFYTVPLSYNEQFF. Filled out from reference TRBV5-5 and TRBJ2-1, the complete variable domain reads DAGVTQSPTHLIKTRGQQVTLRCSPISGHKSVSWYQQVLGQGPQFIFQYYEKEERGRGNFPDRFSARQFPNYSSELNVNALLLGDSALYLCASSLFYTVPLSYNEQFFGPGTRLTVL.

The chain joins TRBV29-1 to TRBJ1-6; 10 positions match TRBD1. Germline V lookup: CDR1 SQVTM, CDR2 ANQGSEA. The V segment lost 5 bases and the J segment 9 bases; nucleotides outside the gene matches: 7. The CDR3 consists of 14 residues. CDR3 DNA: TGCAGCGTTCGGGGGACAGGGGAGGGTTCACCCCTCCACTTT. Its translation is CSVRGTGEGSPLHF.

The chain couples TRBV7-2 to TRBJ1-1, with a possible D match to TRBD1 (5 bases). Trimming took off 8 bases at V and 1 base at J, with 23 bases between the two ends. The germline gives CDR1 SGHTA, CDR2 FQGNSA. The CDR3 totals 17 residues. The CDR3 DNA sequence: TGTGCCAGCGGGCTTAGATTGGGACGGGGGAGGAACACTGAAGCTTTCTTT. Encoded protein: CASGLRLGRGRNTEAFF.

The chain employs TRBV7-2 and TRBJ1-3; TRBD1 is a possible D gene (6 bases). The CDR3 loop spans 15 amino acids. The germline V gene encodes CDR1 SGHTA and CDR2 FQGNSA. V was shortened by 5 bases and J by 3 bases, with 14 bases between the two germline ends. CDR3 sequence: CASSEDRLGGNTIYF. For the CDR3, the DNA is TGTGCCAGCAGCGAAGACAGGCTTGGTGGAAACACCATATATTTT.

This clone turned up a few times. This chain uses TRBV5-1 with TRBJ1-1; D ambiguous. The V gene's germline CDR1 is SGHRS and CDR2 YFSETQ. The CDR3 contains 11 residues. The V end was cut by 6 bases, the J end by 9 bases, with 12 bases between. The CDR3 DNA reads as TGCGCCAGCAAGGAGGCCGGGAAAGCTTTCTTT. Translating gives CASKEAGKAFF.

The chain employs TRBV3-1 (or the pseudogene TRBV3-2) and TRBJ1-3, with 8 bases identical to TRBD1. With V trimmed by 4 bases and J by 6 bases, 11 bases remained unmatched. This CDR3 has 16 amino acids. The germline CDR1 and CDR2 sequences are LGHDT and YNNKEL (reference sequence). Here the CDR3 reads CASSRNRQGPVNTIYF. In DNA, the CDR3 is TGTGCCAGCAGCCGCAACCGACAGGGGCCCGTAAACACCATATATTTT.

Here the CDR3 reads CASSLVAGGSEQYF. The CDR3 DNA reads as TGTGCCAGCAGCTTGGTAGCGGGAGGTTCCGAGCAGTACTTC. The chain uses TRBV5-4 and TRBJ2-7; TRBD2 matches at 10 bases. The CDR3 loop spans 14 amino acids. Losses at the gene ends were 0 bases for V and 6 bases for J; bases not matched to a gene: 3. Germline V lookup: CDR1 SGHNT, CDR2 YYREEE (reference sequence).

The chain links TRBV3-1 (or the pseudogene TRBV3-2) to TRBJ2-7; no reliable D call. V was cut by 3 bases and J by 3 bases, with 6 bases left in between. The CDR3 is 12 residues long. Per germline, CDR1 LGHDT and CDR2 YNNKEL (reference sequence). CDR3 region: CASSHDSYEQYF. The CDR3 DNA sequence: TGTGCCAGCAGCCATGATAGCTACGAGCAGTACTTC.

V is TRBV6-5 and J is TRBJ1-1; D gene unclear. The CDR3 consists of 15 residues. Germline V lookup: CDR1 MNHEY, CDR2 SVGAGI. Trimming removed 0 bases at V and 3 bases at J, with 11 bases between. This chain's CDR3 is CASSYSGVGDTEAFF. CDR3 DNA: TGTGCCAGCAGTTACTCCGGGGTAGGAGACACTGAAGCTTTCTTT.

The chain combines TRBV5-6 with TRBJ2-5; 8 bases map to TRBD2. The CDR3 has 16 amino acids. V lost 0 bases to trimming and J lost 9 bases; unmatched junction nucleotides: 13. Germline V gene data show CDR1 as SGHDT and CDR2 as YYEEEE. CDR3: CASSLAGTREGDPQYF. CDR3 bases: TGTGCCAGCAGCTTGGCCGGGACTAGGGAAGGAGACCCCCAGTACTTC.

This sequence joins TRBV7-9 and TRBJ2-7; D remains ambiguous. The CDR3 totals 14 residues. Trimming took 3 bases from V and 3 from J, leaving 12 bases between them. Germline loops: CDR1 SEHNR, CDR2 FQNEAQ (reference sequence). The CDR3 protein is CASSLAAEYYEQYF. DNA of the CDR3: TGTGCCAGCAGCTTGGCGGCCGAGTACTACGAGCAGTACTTC.

This clone has just one count. This sequence joins TRBV5-1 and TRBJ2-1; 7 positions match TRBD2. V was clipped by 2 bases and J by 3 bases; unmatched bases: 5. Germline loops: CDR1 SGHRS, CDR2 YFSETQ. The CDR3 spans 15 residues. The CDR3 coding sequence is TGCGCCAGCAGCTTTGATGGCGGGGGCTACAATGAGCAGTTCTTC. As protein: CASSFDGGGYNEQFF.

The V and J genes are TRBV6-2 or TRBV6-3 and TRBJ2-7; 9 nucleotides line up with TRBD1. V lost 4 bases to trimming and J lost 4 bases; unmatched junction nucleotides: 8. The V gene's germline CDR1 is MNHEY and CDR2 SVGEGT. The CDR3 contains 15 residues. The CDR3 DNA is TGTGCCAGCAGTTCAATCGGGACAGGGCTTTACGAGCAGTACTTC. Its translation is CASSSIGTGLYEQYF.